The text below deals with one TCR beta chain. This clone was observed a handful of times. The antigen it binds to is not known. Base qualities are not provided; no much larger clone lies one nucleotide away. The cohort was made up of under 800 healthy bone marrow donors. At the time of sampling, all cohort members were nominally healthy, though unrecorded immune exposures were likely present. The donor was CMV seronegative and belonged to the group of over 300 seronegative cohort members. Each donor provided a peripheral blood sample, and peripheral blood mononuclear cells were used for TCR beta sequencing. The Qiagen DNeasy Blood Extraction Kit was used to extract genomic DNA from the blood cell samples. These data come from a study of cytomegalovirus exposure and HLA in healthy donors (dated by TCRdb to 2016 to 2017). Regarding the research as a whole: An earlier analysis of roughly 610 of the donors reported about 280 Gb of sequence data and roughly 120 million unique TCR beta sequences obtained from approximately 180 million T cells. An early release that covered about 600 HLA-typed donors contained approximately 300 gigabases of sequencing data and 75 million to 100 million unique TCR sequences. Of the approximately 370 genotyped donors, over 80% were placed in the genetic ancestry cluster associated with self-reported Caucasian donors. The study aimed to test whether cataloging public T cell receptors could reveal signatures of past pathogen exposure. The study used immunosequencing to profile the T cell repertoires of approximately 690 subjects and linked those repertoires to cytomegalovirus serostatus. Along with the approximately 670-subject first cohort, a separate validation cohort of over a hundred different subjects was used. To predict cytomegalovirus infection status, the study combined high-throughput TCR immunosequencing, statistical association of individual TCRs with disease status, and machine learning. To study patterns of TCR occurrence, a later analysis re-analyzed previously published TCR beta repertoires from 650 to 750 donors and added high-resolution HLA genotyping. The later analysis used no new phenotypic data to find candidate immune exposures, relying instead on TCR beta sequences and their occurrence across donors. An earlier analysis of around 640 of the donors used high-throughput TCR beta sequencing to judge whether each TCR beta V gene segment behaved as functional or pseudogenic. Alongside the repertoire data, information on donor age, sex, ethnicity and CMV serostatus was compiled. A later genetic analysis used genome-wide SNP genotypes for about 60% of the 666 donors, treating that subset as a discovery cohort. All discovery cohort repertoires had been generated on a single sequencing platform. HLA typing covered class I and class II loci at four-digit resolution. The number of typed donors differed by locus: about 629-640 for A, B, C, DRB1 and DQB1; 500 to 550 for DQA1; 606 for DPA1; and some 450 for DPB1. Several DR-DQ haplotypes were treated as single units for association and clustering because of strong linkage in the cohort. Among some 400 genotyped donors of the cohort, an average of around 240,000 unique TCR beta nucleotide sequences were sequenced per donor, approximately 20% of them non-productive.

What the authors observed across the whole study: A later genetic analysis reported fewer N-insertions in productive TCRs among donors in an Asian-associated ancestry cluster than the approximately 700-donor mean. In vitro tests confirmed that a few of the cytomegalovirus-associated TCR beta chains recognize cytomegalovirus antigens. The 87-base-pair reads could not distinguish some IMGT-functional V segments, including TRBV6-2 and TRBV6-3, so those segments were excluded. The authors suggested that the approach could potentially be generalized to other disease states and immunological phenotypes. The study gave a list of 150 to 200 TCR beta chains associated with cytomegalovirus. Linkage disequilibrium might explain the correlated functional status among segregating V segments, but an unknown experimental factor could not be excluded. According to a later analysis, TCR association rates differed among HLA loci, with DRB1 alleles showing the most associated TCRs and HLA-C alleles showing the fewest. In a later analysis, most CMV-associated TCR beta chains were found to appear HLA-restricted, with HLA associations seemingly driven largely by CMV exposure. Only TCR beta chains were sequenced in this cohort, and the absence of alpha or paired-chain data limited detectable features. The classifier was reported to diagnose cytomegalovirus status with high specificity and sensitivity in both the original cohort and the validation cohort. Because HLA typing was missing for some donors at each locus, association tests included only the typed subset. The earlier analysis of nearly 600 of the donors excluded some 15 rarely observed V segments, including chromosome 9 orphons, because counts were too low. A later analysis associated some 17,000 TCR beta sequences with specific HLA alleles at a false discovery rate of 0.05. An association between a missense DCLRE1C variant and V-gene and J-gene trimming of TCR beta chains was found in a later genetic analysis and replicated in an independent cohort. A further reported finding was that TCR beta sequences accurately predicted the HLA-A and HLA-B alleles for most subjects in the first cohort. In an earlier analysis of 500 to 650 of the donors, most TCR beta V segments appeared in productive rearrangements about 87% or about 30% of the time, broadly matching IMGT annotations. A cluster of highly shared sequence variants was judged likely to represent a technical artifact of the sequencing pipeline. Sequencing depth was assumed to be roughly uniform across donors in the presence/absence analyses, though that assumption may not hold. Several of the top co-occurrence clusters appeared to be linked to parvovirus B19, influenza, CMV and Epstein-Barr virus, according to a later analysis. Strong co-occurrence of HLA alleles, especially DR and DQ, made assigning TCR associations to individual alleles difficult. In a later analysis, HLA-associated TCR beta chains showed more clonal expansion and lower generation probabilities than non-associated chains that were equally common. For the cohort, immune exposure information was limited to CMV serostatus. Most TCR sequences were seen in very few donors, while some public TCRs were found in many individuals.

From cysteine to phenylalanine, the CDR3 is 13 amino acids long. Only the CDR3 region is kept as DNA, spanning 39 bases read in frame from base 1. Per the germline V gene (reference sequence), GTSNPN is the CDR1 and SVGIG is the CDR2. Trimming at the junction amounts to 2 bases on V and 3 bases on J, and the germline ends lie 7 bases apart. The library was made by the immunoSEQ multiplex PCR assay. For the multiplex PCR, a mixture combining 60 forward primers for TCR Vbeta segments and 13 reverse primers for TCR Jbeta segments was used. The CDR3 region of rearranged TCR beta genes was amplified from genomic DNA by a multiplex PCR assay. The amplified TCR beta libraries were sequenced on the Illumina HiSeq System as 87-base-pair reads. Per the source publication's procedure: Across the 666 repertoires, a later analysis counted tens of millions of unique TCR beta chains, 9 million to 14 million of which were shared by at least two donors. Raw reads were error-corrected and collapsed into unique sequences by a nearest-neighbor algorithm in which closely related sequences were merged to remove PCR and sequencing errors. Alignment of CDR3 sequences to IMGT reference sequences was used to assign V, D and J gene segments. For a sequence to be retained, at least a six-nucleotide match to both a V gene segment and a J gene segment was required. Rearrangements were classified as productive when the CDR3 lacked stop codons and remained in frame with V and J, and all other rearrangements were classified as non-productive. CDR3 was defined by IMGT convention, running from the second conserved V-encoded cysteine to the conserved J-encoded phenylalanine. Sequences without an unambiguous match to a single V gene segment were excluded from the earlier analysis of 500 to 700 of the donors. In an earlier analysis of approximately 590 of the donors, V segments were called functional above 56.7% productive rearrangements and were called segregating when the between-donor standard deviation exceeded 5%. A statistical classification framework was developed to diagnose cytomegalovirus status using the catalog of TCR beta chain sequences. In a later analysis, V and J genes were assigned by comparing TCR nucleotide sequences against IMGT/GENE-DB human TR gene sequences. In a later analysis, CDR3 sequences and most-parsimonious VDJ recombination scenarios were assigned using the TCRdist pipeline. In a later analysis, each TCR beta chain was defined by its CDR3 amino acid sequence together with its V-gene family, and reads without a unique V-gene family were excluded. To address suspected cross-contamination and a sequencing artifact, a later analysis removed roughly 580 highly shared, low-generation-probability nucleotide sequences. A later analysis calculated a clonal expansion index for each public chain from normalized within-repertoire ranks of inferred template counts. A later analysis computed generation probabilities with a VDJ recombination model fitted to out-of-frame rearrangements, and checked the results against IGoR. In a later analysis, TCR-TCR, TCR-HLA and TCR-CMV co-occurrence was scored with hypergeometric tests, and a repertoire-size bias correction was applied to TCR pairs. False discovery rates were estimated in a later analysis by permuting HLA or CMV assignments 20 times. In a later analysis, co-occurring TCRs were grouped using DBSCAN, and TCRdist sequence similarity was added for clustering within HLA-allele-positive subsets. Repertoires with fewer than 30,000 or more than 120,000 public chains were left out of co-occurrence clustering, as were a handful of repertoires with anomalous nucleotide sharing. TCRdb stores this immuneACCESS table with in-frame sequences only. Part of the clones is absent; in the studies checked, under half of the shortfall reflects unresolved V genes, and no reason is known for the rest. V and J calls and clone size are as listed in that table; D and trimming were resolved from the DNA. This sample is represented by about 170,000 clones; approximately 88% of them were singletons. The top ten clonotypes cover more than 0.35% of the sample.

The source material was PBMCs. The chain is encoded by TRBV30 joined to TRBJ2-2, with no confidently assigned D gene. The TCR originated in a boy younger than 10 in good health and CMV-seronegative. The CDR3 protein: CAWSRRYTGELFF. The DNA is TGTGCCTGGAGTAGGAGATACACCGGGGAGCTGTTTTTT. With the rest looked up from the reference TRBV30 and TRBJ2-2 genes rather than sequenced, the full variable domain is SQTIHQWPATLVQPVGSPLSLECTVEGTSNPNLYWYRQAAGRGLQLLFYSVGIGQISSEVPQNLSASRPQDRQFILSSKKLLLSDSGFYLCAWSRRYTGELFFGEGSRLTVL.